The 26 T cell receptor beta chains below were found in one sample sequenced in a study of CD8 T cells in ankylosing spondylitis. TCRdb re-called the 5' RACE reads through MiXCR, storing one row per CDR3 protein. This sample has about 36,000 distinct CDR3 sequences, with 4.5% to 6% found just once. The sequencing sample was made of blood, either unsorted or a sorted T cell fraction (not recorded which). These receptors all stem from a male donor with ankylosing spondylitis or in good health (not recorded which).

This clonotype has at least ten counts. CDR3 amino acids: CASSSDLYEQYF. CDR3 coding DNA: TGCGCCAGCAGCTCAGACCTCTACGAGCAGTACTTC. This chain links TRBV5-1 with TRBJ2-7; D unclear. The germline V and J ends were trimmed by 3 bases and 3 bases, with 7 bases remaining between them. The CDR3 runs to 12 residues. Germline V gene lookup returns CDR1 SGHRS and CDR2 YFSETQ.

This clonotype has ten or more counts. A read error may account for a junction end that differs from germline. J is TRBJ2-7 and V is TRBV20-1, with TRBD1 identical over 8 bases. Per germline, CDR1 DFQATT and CDR2 SNEGSKA (reference sequence). This CDR3 region has 11 residues. CDR3 DNA: TGCAGTGCTAGAGATGGGGGACAGGAGGGCTTC. It specifies CSARDGGQEGF.

Ten or more counts support this clonotype. The chain recombines TRBV7-9 with TRBJ1-6; 8 bases agree with TRBD1. CDR1 SEHNR and CDR2 FQNEAQ come from the germline V gene (reference sequence). The V gene end was trimmed by 1 base and the J gene end by 10 bases; junction bases not matched to a gene: 9. The CDR3 covers 16 residues. The CDR3 protein is CASSLETGAKGSPLHF. The CDR3 nucleotides are TGTGCCAGCAGCTTAGAGACAGGGGCGAAGGGATCACCCCTCCACTTT.

This clonotype has a count of ten or more. The genes are TRBV19 and TRBJ1-5; tentatively, D is TRBD1 (6 bases). V dropped 2 bases and J dropped 4 bases, with 9 bases sitting between them. The CDR3 totals 14 residues. Germline lookup yields CDR1 LNHDA and CDR2 SQIVND (reference sequence). The chain's CDR3 is CASSIHTGNQPQHF. The CDR3 DNA sequence: TGTGCCAGTAGTATACATACAGGGAATCAGCCCCAGCATTTT.

This rearrangement joins TRBV5-1 to TRBJ2-1; a possible D gene is TRBD2 (6 bases). CDR3 length: 16 residues. Trimming stripped 1 base from V and 0 bases from J, with 11 bases between. CDR1 is SGHRS and CDR2 is YFSETQ in the germline V gene. The CDR3 nucleotides read TGCGCCAGCAGCTTGATCGGGACTTCCTCCTACAATGAGCAGTTCTTC. It translates to CASSLIGTSSYNEQFF.

On this clonotype: A much larger clonotype is one base distant, so this may be a read error. J is TRBJ2-7 and V is TRBV7-9; 9 nucleotides align to TRBD1. Germline V gene data show CDR1 as SEHNR and CDR2 as FQNEAQ (reference sequence). The CDR3 totals 16 residues. The CDR3 DNA is TGTGTCAGCAGCCCCCCCGGGACAGGGAGAACCTACGAGCAGTACTTC. The encoded protein is CVSSPPGTGRTYEQYF. Supplemented by reference TRBV7-9 and TRBJ2-7, the full variable domain reads DTGVSQNPRHKITKRGQNVTFRCDPISEHNRLYWYRQTLGQGPEFLTYFQNEAQLEKSRLLSDRFSAERPKGSFSTLEIQRTEQGDSAMYLCVSSPPGTGRTYEQYFGPGTRLTVT.

This clonotype was observed many times. The rearrangement uses TRBV6-1 and TRBJ2-7; TRBD2 is a possible D gene (7 bases). The germline gives CDR1 MNHNS, CDR2 SASEGT. V lost 5 bases and J 3 bases, leaving 14 bases between the germline ends. The CDR3 consists of 14 residues. CDR3 coding DNA: TGTGCCAGCAGTCGGGACACGGGGGGCTACGAGCAGTACTTC. Encoded protein: CASSRDTGGYEQYF.

This clonotype has at least ten counts. The gene calls are TRBV6-5 and TRBJ1-1; no firm D call. This CDR3 has 13 residues. Germline V gene sequence: CDR1 MNHEY, CDR2 SVGAGI. Trimming pared 2 bases from V and 8 bases from J, leaving 12 bases between. The CDR3: CASSYRQTKEAFF. As DNA, the CDR3 is TGTGCCAGCAGTTACCGACAAACTAAGGAAGCTTTCTTT.

The table lists this clonotype with many counts. This rearrangement joins TRBV10-3 to TRBJ2-3; 7 bases match TRBD1. The CDR3 totals 15 residues. Trimming removed 2 bases from V and 3 bases from J; junction bases left unmatched: 5. Germline V gene sequence: CDR1 ENHRY, CDR2 SYGVKD. The CDR3 loop reads CAISEKGARTDTQYF. CDR3 nucleotides: TGTGCCATCAGTGAGAAGGGGGCGAGGACAGATACGCAGTATTTT.

This clonotype occurred many times. This chain joins TRBV7-3 and TRBJ1-1, with TRBD1 matching 11 bases. Germline V gives CDR1 SGHTA, CDR2 FQGTGA. The CDR3 has 15 amino acids. V shed 5 bases and J 1 base; nucleotides not matched to a gene: 3. CDR3 bases: TGTGCCAGCAGCATCGGACAGGGGGCGAACACTGAAGCTTTCTTT. It yields the protein CASSIGQGANTEAFF.

This clonotype was detected ten times or more. The V gene is TRBV20-1, the J gene TRBJ2-1; D is unclear. Per germline, CDR1 DFQATT and CDR2 SNEGSKA (reference sequence). The CDR3 has 12 amino acids. V shed 2 bases and J shed 4 bases, with 6 bases lying between them. CDR3 in DNA: TGCAGTGCTAGACCCACTTACAATGAGCAGTTCTTC. Translated, it gives CSARPTYNEQFF.

This clonotype was picked up many times. The rearrangement uses TRBV29-1 and TRBJ2-5, with D unclear. The CDR3 is 13 residues long. Germline V CDR1 and CDR2: SQVTM, ANQGSEA. With 8 bases removed from V and 2 bases from J, the gap between germline ends came to 15 bases. CDR3 loop: CSSILVGQETQYF. The CDR3 DNA is TGCAGCTCTATTCTCGTTGGTCAAGAGACCCAGTACTTC.

This clonotype was seen at least ten times. CDR3 region: CASSLYSGGTDTQYF. In nucleotides, the CDR3 is TGTGCCAGCAGCTTATACAGCGGGGGCACAGATACGCAGTATTTT. The chain employs TRBV7-2 and TRBJ2-3; 7 nucleotides line up with TRBD2. The junction had 3 bases not matched to a gene; V was cut back by 2 bases and J by 1 base. The CDR3 covers 15 residues. The germline CDR1 and CDR2 sequences are SGHTA and FQGNSA.

By frequency in the sample, this clonotype is medium-sized. The V call is TRBV28, the J call TRBJ1-2; no clear D gene. The CDR3 sequence is 13 residues long. V was shortened by 7 bases and J by 3 bases, with 12 bases between the two germline ends. Germline lookup yields CDR1 MDHEN and CDR2 SYDVKM. The CDR3, as DNA: TGTGCCAGCACTGGGTCCTGGGACTATGGCTACACCTTC. Translated, it gives CASTGSWDYGYTF.

This clonotype was seen repeatedly, ten times or more. The V call is TRBV4-2, the J call TRBJ1-5; D is undetermined. Trimming took 0 bases from V and 6 from J, leaving 9 bases between them. Looked up from germline, CDR1 is LGHNA and CDR2 is YNFKEQ. The CDR3 extends over 14 amino acids. The CDR3 protein is CASSQDRWVQPQHF. The CDR3 DNA reads TGTGCCAGCAGCCAAGATAGGTGGGTTCAGCCCCAGCATTTT.

This clonotype was detected ten times or more. The chain carries TRBV24-1 and TRBJ2-2, with 7 bases matching TRBD1. Losses at the gene ends were 5 bases for V and 2 bases for J; bases not matched to a gene: 7. The germline CDR1 and CDR2 sequences are KGHDR and SFDVKD. CDR3 size: 16 residues. The CDR3 here is CATSGIGTDNTGELFF. CDR3 DNA sequence: TGTGCCACCAGTGGCATAGGGACAGACAACACCGGGGAGCTGTTTTTT.

This clonotype was seen many times. V is TRBV5-1 and J is TRBJ1-4, with a possible D match to TRBD1 (6 bases). The germline V and J ends were trimmed by 0 bases and 6 bases, with 6 bases remaining between them. The CDR3 covers 13 residues. Germline CDR1 is SGHRS and CDR2 is YFSETQ. CDR3 sequence: CASSLGQDEKLFF. The CDR3 DNA reads TGCGCCAGCAGCTTGGGACAGGATGAAAAACTGTTTTTT.

This clonotype showed up just once. This clone may be a read error of a much larger clone one base away. This chain connects TRBV6-2 or TRBV6-3 to TRBJ2-5, with D possibly TRBD1 on 6 matching bases. Germline assignment: CDR1 MNHEY and CDR2 SVGEGT. There are 13 residues in the CDR3. The V and J ends lost 7 bases and 7 bases respectively, with 16 bases between them. The CDR3 DNA reads as TGTGCCAGCAATCTACAGGGACGGGGGACCCAGTACTTC. Translating gives CASNLQGRGTQYF.

In this sample, this clonotype turned up many times. The chain has TRBV12-3 or TRBV12-4 and TRBJ2-7; D ambiguous. The V end lost 2 bases, the J end lost 3 bases, and 11 bases lay between the germline ends. This CDR3 contains 14 residues. The CDR3 bases are TGTGCCAGCAGTTTATGGCCCGGAAACTACGAGCAGTACTTC. This encodes CASSLWPGNYEQYF.

This clonotype was detected many times. As DNA, the CDR3 is TGTGCCAGCAGCTTGCCGGGGGGCGCGGATGAGCAGTACTTC. This translates into CASSLPGGADEQYF. J is TRBJ2-7 and V is TRBV7-2; D is perhaps TRBD2 (7 bases). The CDR3 consists of 14 residues. Germline V lookup: CDR1 SGHTA, CDR2 FQGNSA. V dropped 3 bases and J dropped 7 bases, with 16 bases sitting between them.

A remark on this clonotype: Relative to the germline gene, one junction end is altered; a read error may explain this. This chain connects TRBV5-1 to TRBJ2-6; TRBD1 might be the D (8 bases). The germline CDR1 and CDR2 sequences are SGHRS and YFSETQ. The CDR3 spans 16 residues. The CDR3 spells CASSFNRGAGASVLTF. The CDR3 DNA reads as TGCGCCAGCAGCTTTAACAGGGGGGCGGGGGCCAGCGTCCTGACTTTC.

Many counts were recorded for this clonotype. V and J are TRBV29-1 and TRBJ2-7; D uncertain. The CDR3 contains 12 residues. Germline loops: CDR1 SQVTM, CDR2 ANQGSEA. The ends were cut back, 6 bases at V and 5 bases at J, with 14 bases in the middle. For the CDR3, the DNA is TGCAGCGTCGGACGGACCTTGGACGAGCAGTACTTC. Encoded protein: CSVGRTLDEQYF.

This clonotype was seen at least ten times. The CDR3 protein is CASTPGSGTFF. CDR3 in DNA: TGTGCCAGCACTCCGGGGTCGGGGACTTTCTTT. V usage is TRBV12-3 or TRBV12-4 and J usage is TRBJ1-1; D remains unclear. Trimming cost V 7 bases and J 12 bases, with 15 bases left between them. This CDR3 has 11 amino acids.

This clonotype was seen ten or more times. A much larger clone is a single base away; this may be a read error. The CDR3 sequence: CASGPGQGIDTQYF. The CDR3 DNA follows: TGTGCCAGCGGCCCCGGACAGGGGATAGATACGCAGTATTTT. The J gene is TRBJ2-3, the V gene TRBV5-5, with 9 bases identical to TRBD1. Trimming cost V 7 bases and J 5 bases; bases outside gene matches: 8. This CDR3 spans 14 amino acids. CDR1 is SGHKS and CDR2 is YYEKEE in the germline V gene (reference sequence).

Ten or more counts support this clonotype. V and J are TRBV20-1 and TRBJ2-6, with no clear D. The V gene's germline CDR1 is DFQATT and CDR2 SNEGSKA (reference sequence). The germline V and J ends were trimmed by 2 bases and 5 bases, with 4 bases remaining between them. The CDR3 sequence is 12 residues long. CDR3 DNA: TGCAGTGCTAGACGGAGGGCCAACGTCCTGACTTTC. This gives the protein CSARRRANVLTF.

In its sample, this clonotype was seen many times. The J gene is TRBJ2-1, the V gene TRBV7-2, with 10 nucleotides matching TRBD2. The CDR3 has 16 amino acids. The junction had 9 bases not matched to a gene; V was cut back by 0 bases and J by 10 bases. The germline V gene has CDR1 SGHTA and CDR2 FQGNSA. CDR3 protein: CASSLALERGGGEQFF. In nucleotides, the CDR3 is TGTGCCAGCAGCTTAGCGCTAGAGCGGGGGGGCGGGGAGCAGTTCTTC.